This T cell receptor beta chain was found in a study of PD-L1 blockade in urothelial cancer. The time point here: peripheral blood 6 weeks after treatment start. Here immunoSEQ multiplex PCR was the method, and the copy in TCRdb shows in-frame clones only, minus some. The table shows about 44,000 clones, with roughly 89% occurring only once. The ends were cut back, 3 bases at V and 5 bases at J, with 18 bases in the middle. Germline V CDR1 and CDR2: SGDLS, YYNGEE. This CDR3 region has 15 residues. The chain couples TRBV9 to TRBJ2-7; D may be TRBD2 (5 bases). This clonotype originated in a man between 65 and 79 years old with urothelial cancer. Sequences were derived from PBMCs, sampled around atezolizumab (anti-PD-L1) treatment. This CDR3 reads CASSDGPHSVDEQYF. The CDR3 DNA sequence: TGTGCCAGCAGCGATGGGCCCCATAGCGTGGACGAGCAGTACTTC.